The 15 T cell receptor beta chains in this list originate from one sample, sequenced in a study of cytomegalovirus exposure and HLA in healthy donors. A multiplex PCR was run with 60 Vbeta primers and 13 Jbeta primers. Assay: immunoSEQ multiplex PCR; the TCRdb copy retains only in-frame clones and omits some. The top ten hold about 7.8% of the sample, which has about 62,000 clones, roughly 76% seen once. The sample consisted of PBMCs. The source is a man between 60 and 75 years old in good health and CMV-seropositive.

CDR3 residues: CASSPDTNYGYTF. The CDR3 region has the DNA TGCGCCAGCAGCCCGGACACTAACTATGGCTACACCTTC. The V and J genes are TRBV5-1 and TRBJ1-2, with D possibly being TRBD1 (5 bases). The CDR3 runs 13 residues. The ends were cut back, 4 bases at V and 0 bases at J, with 7 bases in the middle. CDR1 and CDR2 (germline): SGHRS, YFSETQ.

In nucleotides, the CDR3 is TGTGCCAGCAGCTTGGTAGCTAGCGGGAGTACCGGGGAGCTGTTTTTT. Translated, it gives CASSLVASGSTGELFF. The chain couples TRBV5-6 to TRBJ2-2; 10 bases are a match to TRBD2. The CDR3 length is 16 residues. Germline V CDR1 and CDR2: SGHDT, YYEEEE. The junction had 4 bases not matched to a gene; V was cut back by 0 bases and J by 5 bases.

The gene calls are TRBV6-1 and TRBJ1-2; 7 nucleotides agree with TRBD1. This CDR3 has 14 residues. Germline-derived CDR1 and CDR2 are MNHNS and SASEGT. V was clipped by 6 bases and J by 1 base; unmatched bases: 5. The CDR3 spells CASSRTGVNYGYTF. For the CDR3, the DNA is TGTGCCAGCAGCAGGACAGGCGTTAACTATGGCTACACCTTC.

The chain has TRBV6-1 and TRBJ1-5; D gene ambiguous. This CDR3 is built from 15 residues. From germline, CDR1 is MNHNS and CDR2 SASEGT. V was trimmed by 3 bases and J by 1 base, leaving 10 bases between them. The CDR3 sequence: CASSDEGMSNQPQHF. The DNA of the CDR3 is TGTGCCAGCAGTGATGAGGGAATGAGCAATCAGCCCCAGCATTTT.

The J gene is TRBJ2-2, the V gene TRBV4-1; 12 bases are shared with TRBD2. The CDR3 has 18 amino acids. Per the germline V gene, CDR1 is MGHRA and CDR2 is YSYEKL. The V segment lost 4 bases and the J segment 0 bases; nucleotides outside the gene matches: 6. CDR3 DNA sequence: TGCGCCAGCAGCCTCCCCCGACTAGCGGGGGCGAACACCGGGGAGCTGTTTTTT. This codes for CASSLPRLAGANTGELFF.

CDR3 loop: CASSLAGAYNSPLHF. The CDR3 coding sequence is TGCGCCAGCAGCTTGGCAGGGGCTTATAATTCACCCCTCCACTTT. The chain carries TRBV5-1 and TRBJ1-6; the D gene is possibly TRBD1 (6 bases). The germline CDR1 and CDR2 sequences are SGHRS and YFSETQ. The CDR3 sequence is 15 residues long. Trimming took off 0 bases at V and 4 bases at J, with 8 bases between the two ends.

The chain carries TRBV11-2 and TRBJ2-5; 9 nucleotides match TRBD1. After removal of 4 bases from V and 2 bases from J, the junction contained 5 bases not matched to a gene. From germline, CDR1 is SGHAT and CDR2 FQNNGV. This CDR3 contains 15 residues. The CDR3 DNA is TGTGCCAGCAGCTCGGGACAGGGCCCGCAAGAGACCCAGTACTTC. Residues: CASSSGQGPQETQYF. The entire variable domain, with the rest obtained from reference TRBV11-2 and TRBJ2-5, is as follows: EAGVAQSPRYKIIEKRQSVAFWCNPISGHATLYWYQQILGQGPKLLIQFQNNGVVDDSQLPKDRFSAERLKGVDSTLKIQPAKLEDSAVYLCASSSGQGPQETQYFGPGTRLLVL.

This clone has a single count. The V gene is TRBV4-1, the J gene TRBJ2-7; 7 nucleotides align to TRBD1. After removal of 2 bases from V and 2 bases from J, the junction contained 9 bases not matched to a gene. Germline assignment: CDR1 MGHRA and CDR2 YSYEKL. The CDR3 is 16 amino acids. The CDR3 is CASSQLQHRGAYEQYF. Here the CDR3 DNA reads TGCGCCAGCAGCCAACTACAACACAGGGGAGCCTACGAGCAGTACTTC.

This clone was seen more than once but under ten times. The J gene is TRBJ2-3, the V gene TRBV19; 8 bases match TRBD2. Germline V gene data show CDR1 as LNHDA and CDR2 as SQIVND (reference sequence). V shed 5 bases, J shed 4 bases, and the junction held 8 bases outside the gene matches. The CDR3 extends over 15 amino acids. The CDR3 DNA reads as TGTGCCAGTAGTCTCGGACTAGCTAAGTCAGATACGCAGTATTTT. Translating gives CASSLGLAKSDTQYF.

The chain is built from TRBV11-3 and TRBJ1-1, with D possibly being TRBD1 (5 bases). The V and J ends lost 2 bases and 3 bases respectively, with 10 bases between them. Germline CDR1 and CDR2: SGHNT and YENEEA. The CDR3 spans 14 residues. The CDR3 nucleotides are TGTGCCAGCAGCTTAAGGGGTAGGGACACTGAAGCTTTCTTT. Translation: CASSLRGRDTEAFF.

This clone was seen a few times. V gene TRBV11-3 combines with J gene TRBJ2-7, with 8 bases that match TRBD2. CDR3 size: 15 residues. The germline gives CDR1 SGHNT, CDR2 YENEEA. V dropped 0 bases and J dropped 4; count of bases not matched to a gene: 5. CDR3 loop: CASSLDPSGRYEQYF. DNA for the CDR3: TGTGCCAGCAGCTTAGATCCTAGCGGGCGATACGAGCAGTACTTC.

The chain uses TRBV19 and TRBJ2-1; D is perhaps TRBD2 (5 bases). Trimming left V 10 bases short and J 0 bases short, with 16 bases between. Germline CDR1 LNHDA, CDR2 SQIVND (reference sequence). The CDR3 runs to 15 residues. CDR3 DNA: TGTGCCACCACTAGTAGCTTCAACTCCTACAATGAGCAGTTCTTC. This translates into CATTSSFNSYNEQFF.

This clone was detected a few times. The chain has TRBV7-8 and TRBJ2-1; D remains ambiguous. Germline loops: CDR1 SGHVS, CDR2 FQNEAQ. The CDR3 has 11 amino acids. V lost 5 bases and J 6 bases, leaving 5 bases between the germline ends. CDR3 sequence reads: CASSEFNEQFF. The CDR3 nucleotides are TGTGCCAGCAGCGAGTTCAATGAGCAGTTCTTC.

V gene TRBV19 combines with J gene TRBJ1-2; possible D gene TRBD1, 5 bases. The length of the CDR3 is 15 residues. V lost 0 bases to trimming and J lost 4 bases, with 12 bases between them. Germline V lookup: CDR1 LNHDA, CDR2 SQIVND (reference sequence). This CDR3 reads CASSIDPRAVYGYTF. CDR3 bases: TGTGCCAGTAGTATAGATCCCAGGGCGGTCTATGGCTACACCTTC.

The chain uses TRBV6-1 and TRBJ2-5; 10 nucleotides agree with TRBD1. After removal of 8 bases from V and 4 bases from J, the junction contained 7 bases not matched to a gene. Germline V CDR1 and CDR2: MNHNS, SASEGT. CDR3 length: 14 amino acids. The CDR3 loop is CASQTGGGPETQYF. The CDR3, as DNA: TGTGCCAGCCAGACAGGGGGCGGTCCAGAGACCCAGTACTTC.